This T cell receptor (beta chain) was identified in a study of T cell responses to AZD1222 COVID-19 vaccine. With respect to this clone: What it binds is not known.

Method: immunoSEQ multiplex PCR; TCRdb's copy keeps in-frame clones and lacks some. The table lists more than 150,000 clones, approximately 92% of them singletons. Per germline, CDR1 SEHNR and CDR2 FQNEAQ (reference sequence). Trimming took 5 bases from V and 3 from J, leaving 13 bases between them. The CDR3 consists of 14 residues. Study-level findings and limits: Nearly half of the spike-specific TCRs reportedly recognize variant regions that carry no mutations.

The sample was peripheral blood, taken on day 0 of AZD1222 vaccination. The rearrangement joins TRBV7-9 to TRBJ1-1; D remains unclear. This clonotype was sampled from an adult in good health. CDR3 nucleotide sequence: TGTGCCAGCAGCGACACTCCTTCGGACACTGAAGCTTTCTTT. Translated, it gives CASSDTPSDTEAFF.